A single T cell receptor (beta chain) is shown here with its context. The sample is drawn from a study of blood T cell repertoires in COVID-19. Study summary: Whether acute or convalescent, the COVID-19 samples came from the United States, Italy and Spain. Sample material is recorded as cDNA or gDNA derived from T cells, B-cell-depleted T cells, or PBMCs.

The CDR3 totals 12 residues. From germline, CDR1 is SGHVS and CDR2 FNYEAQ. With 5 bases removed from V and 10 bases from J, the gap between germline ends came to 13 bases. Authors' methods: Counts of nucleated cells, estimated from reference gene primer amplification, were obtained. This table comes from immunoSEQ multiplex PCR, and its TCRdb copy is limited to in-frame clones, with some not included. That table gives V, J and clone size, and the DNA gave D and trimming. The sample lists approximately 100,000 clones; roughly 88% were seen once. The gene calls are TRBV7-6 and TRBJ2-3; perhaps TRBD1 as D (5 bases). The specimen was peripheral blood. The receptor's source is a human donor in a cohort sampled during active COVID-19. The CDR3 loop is CASSRQGMAQYF. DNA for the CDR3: TGTGCCAGCAGCCGGCAGGGAATGGCGCAGTATTTT.